This passage covers 32 T cell receptor beta chains from one sample sequenced in a study of cytomegalovirus exposure and HLA in healthy donors. It was with 60 Vbeta and 13 Jbeta primers that the PCR ran. TCRdb keeps only in-frame clones here, not all; method: immunoSEQ multiplex PCR. The table lists about 150,000 clones, over 60% of them singletons. Sequencing input: PBMCs. These receptor sequences come from a man younger than 40 in good health and CMV-seronegative.

The gene calls are TRBV29-1 and TRBJ1-1; possible D gene TRBD1, 5 bases. Germline assignment: CDR1 SQVTM and CDR2 ANQGSEA. V dropped 0 bases and J dropped 2 bases, with 10 bases sitting between them. The CDR3 sequence is 14 residues long. CDR3 residues: CSVEESRVNTEAFF. In DNA, the CDR3 is TGCAGCGTTGAAGAGTCCAGGGTTAACACTGAAGCTTTCTTT.

The chain employs TRBV27 and TRBJ2-7; no definite D call. The CDR3 has 13 residues. Germline V lookup: CDR1 MNHEY, CDR2 SMNVEV (reference sequence). The germline V and J ends were trimmed by 5 bases and 3 bases, with 11 bases remaining between them. The CDR3 DNA follows: TGTGCCAGCAGTCCCCTCAACGGCTACGAGCAGTACTTC. Residues: CASSPLNGYEQYF.

This clone was picked up one time. This sequence joins TRBV28 and TRBJ2-1, with 12 positions matching TRBD2. The V gene's germline CDR1 is MDHEN and CDR2 SYDVKM. Trimming cost V 5 bases and J 0 bases; bases outside gene matches: 5. The CDR3 covers 17 residues. CDR3 DNA: TGTGCCAGCAGTCCTAGCGGGAGGGGGAGCTCCTACAATGAGCAGTTCTTC. As protein: CASSPSGRGSSYNEQFF.

The V call is TRBV2, the J call TRBJ1-1; D unclear. V was shortened by 4 bases and J by 4 bases, with 10 bases between the two germline ends. CDR3 size: 13 residues. Germline V gives CDR1 SNHLY, CDR2 FYNNEI. Written as DNA, the CDR3 is TGTGCCAGCAGTGGCACAGTGGGCACTGAAGCTTTCTTT. Residues: CASSGTVGTEAFF. Complete variable domain (other parts from reference TRBV2 and TRBJ1-1): EPEVTQTPSHQVTQMGQEVILRCVPISNHLYFYWYRQILGQKVEFLVSFYNNEISEKSEIFDDQFSVERPDGSNFTLKIRSTKLEDSAMYFCASSGTVGTEAFFGQGTRLTVV.

V usage is TRBV6-6 and J usage is TRBJ1-4, with D maybe TRBD1 (5 bases). The length of the CDR3 is 13 residues. Trimming stripped 6 bases from V and 6 bases from J, with 11 bases between. Germline values: CDR1 MNHNY, CDR2 SVGAGI (reference sequence). CDR3 loop: CASRLSGDEKLFF. CDR3 DNA: TGTGCCAGCAGGCTATCGGGGGATGAAAAACTGTTTTTT.

The table lists this clone with a few counts. The chain couples TRBV7-9 to TRBJ2-7; 13 bases fit TRBD2. Unmatched junction bases numbered 11, after V lost 5 bases and J lost 7 bases. The CDR3 consists of 16 residues. The germline gives CDR1 SEHNR, CDR2 FQNEAQ (reference sequence). The CDR3: CASSPPLAGGPREQYF. CDR3 coding DNA: TGTGCCAGCAGCCCCCCACTAGCGGGAGGGCCGAGAGAGCAGTACTTC.

The chain joins TRBV30 to TRBJ2-7; D gene unclear. The CDR3 totals 13 residues. Trimming pared 0 bases from V and 2 bases from J, leaving 8 bases between. CDR1 and CDR2 from the germline V gene are GTSNPN and SVGIG (reference sequence). CDR3 in DNA: TGTGCCTGGAGTGTACGGGTCGCCTACGAGCAGTACTTC. Translated, it gives CAWSVRVAYEQYF.

This clone was recorded a few times. The CDR3 loop is CASSTRQFPSGNTIYF. CDR3 coding DNA: TGTGCCAGCAGCACACGACAGTTTCCCTCTGGAAACACCATATATTTT. The V call is TRBV11-3, the J call TRBJ1-3; tentatively, D is TRBD1 (5 bases). There are 16 residues in the CDR3. Per germline, CDR1 SGHNT and CDR2 YENEEA. The V gene lost 5 bases and the J gene lost 0 bases, with 14 bases spanning the gap.

V and J are TRBV7-2 and TRBJ2-1; TRBD2 might be the D (6 bases). The CDR3 loop spans 16 amino acids. From germline, CDR1 is SGHTA and CDR2 FQGNSA. V was clipped by 6 bases and J by 5 bases, with 20 bases between them. This CDR3 is CASRPTIGSPDNEQFF. Written as DNA, the CDR3 is TGTGCCAGCAGACCCACGATCGGGAGTCCGGACAATGAGCAGTTCTTC.

The V and J genes are TRBV5-1 and TRBJ2-3; 7 bases agree with TRBD1. CDR1 SGHRS and CDR2 YFSETQ come from the germline V gene. The CDR3 runs to 16 residues. V lost 4 bases to trimming and J lost 0 bases; unmatched junction nucleotides: 8. The CDR3 bases are TGCGCCAGCAGCCCCAGCCGAGGGGGCAGCACAGATACGCAGTATTTT. It is translated as CASSPSRGGSTDTQYF.

This sequence joins TRBV19 and TRBJ1-5, with 9 positions matching TRBD1. Germline loops: CDR1 LNHDA, CDR2 SQIVND (reference sequence). V gave up 8 bases and J gave up 4 bases; unmatched junction bases: 12. The CDR3 spans 16 residues. CDR3 loop: CASRQGVFTLNQPQHF. CDR3 nucleotide sequence: TGTGCCAGTCGACAGGGGGTATTCACCCTTAATCAGCCCCAGCATTTT.

CDR3 residues: CASSSRGDQETQYF. Here the CDR3 DNA reads TGTGCCAGCTCCTCCCGGGGGGACCAAGAGACCCAGTACTTC. This rearrangement joins TRBV6-6 to TRBJ2-5, with 7 bases aligning to TRBD2. V lost 8 bases, J lost 0 bases, and 6 bases stayed unmatched. The CDR3 contains 14 residues. CDR1 and CDR2 (germline): MNHNY, SVGAGI (reference sequence).

As to this clone: Additional DNA sequences in this sample encode the identical CDR3. This chain connects TRBV6-5 to TRBJ2-1; 11 positions agree with TRBD2. V trimming: 4 bases; J trimming: 7 bases; junction bases outside the gene matches: 0. Germline CDR1 and CDR2: MNHEY and SVGAGI. The CDR3 extends over 13 amino acids. CDR3 sequence (DNA): TGTGCCAGCAGTTGGACTAGCGGGAATGAGCAGTTCTTC. It is translated as CASSWTSGNEQFF.

The chain has TRBV6-1 and TRBJ2-3; D is unclear. This CDR3 region has 13 residues. CDR1 is MNHNS, CDR2 SASEGT, per germline. Trimming removed 6 bases from V and 1 base from J, with 8 bases in between. CDR3 sequence: CASRGAGTDTQYF. The CDR3 DNA is TGTGCCAGCAGAGGCGCGGGCACAGATACGCAGTATTTT.

Of note for this clone: Other nucleotide sequences in the sample specify the same CDR3. The V and J genes are TRBV2 and TRBJ2-1; a possible D gene is TRBD2 (6 bases). Germline CDR1 is SNHLY and CDR2 is FYNNEI. The CDR3 sequence is 15 residues long. With 5 bases removed from V and 1 base from J, the gap between germline ends came to 12 bases. The CDR3 reads CASSRPSGSYNEQFF. As DNA, the CDR3 is TGTGCCAGCAGTAGACCCAGCGGGTCCTACAATGAGCAGTTCTTC.

In this sample, this clone turned up once. The chain recombines TRBV28 with TRBJ2-3, with a weak D call TRBD2 (6 bases). The length of the CDR3 is 12 residues. The ends were cut back, 5 bases at V and 6 bases at J, with 9 bases in the middle. CDR1 and CDR2 (germline): MDHEN, SYDVKM. CDR3 sequence: CASSGGADTQYF. DNA for the CDR3: TGTGCCAGCAGTGGAGGGGCTGATACGCAGTATTTT. The full variable domain, with the rest looked up from reference TRBV28 and TRBJ2-3, is DVKVTQSSRYLVKRTGEKVFLECVQDMDHENMFWYRQDPGLGLRLIYFSYDVKMKEKGDIPEGYSVSREKKERFSLILESASTNQTSMYLCASSGGADTQYFGPGTRLTVL.

About this clone: The same CDR3 arises from other DNA sequences in this sample as well. This chain connects TRBV27 to TRBJ2-7; 14 nucleotides agree with TRBD2. Germline lookup yields CDR1 MNHEY and CDR2 SMNVEV (reference sequence). V gave up 7 bases and J gave up 5 bases; unmatched junction bases: 4. The CDR3 spans 14 residues. The CDR3 protein is CASKTSGRGDEQYF. The CDR3 coding sequence is TGTGCCAGCAAGACTAGCGGGAGGGGGGACGAGCAGTACTTC.

V and J are TRBV9 and TRBJ1-2; 7 positions agree with TRBD1. The germline V gene has CDR1 SGDLS and CDR2 YYNGEE. The CDR3 loop spans 15 amino acids. J gave up 2 bases and V 0 bases, and 4 bases lay outside the gene matches. This chain's CDR3 is CASSVVLGQNYGYTF. CDR3 DNA sequence: TGTGCCAGCAGCGTAGTTTTGGGACAGAACTATGGCTACACCTTC.

The rearrangement joins TRBV6-5 to TRBJ2-7; D is undetermined. The V end was cut by 0 bases, the J end by 2 bases, with 14 bases between. The V gene's germline CDR1 is MNHEY and CDR2 SVGAGI. CDR3 length: 16 amino acids. CDR3 sequence (DNA): TGTGCCAGCAGTTACTCGAGGTTTTCACCGGCCTACGAGCAGTACTTC. Protein product: CASSYSRFSPAYEQYF.

J is TRBJ2-5 and V is TRBV27; 7 bases agree with TRBD2. With V trimmed by 1 base and J by 5 bases, 1 base remained unmatched. The germline CDR1 and CDR2 sequences are MNHEY and SMNVEV (reference sequence). The CDR3 has 13 residues. CDR3 in DNA: TGTGCCAGCAGTTTATGGGGAGGGGAGACCCAGTACTTC. Protein: CASSLWGGETQYF.

The chain links TRBV5-1 to TRBJ2-1, with 9 bases that match TRBD2. This CDR3 is 16 amino acids long. V shed 3 bases and J 2 bases; nucleotides not matched to a gene: 6. The germline V gene encodes CDR1 SGHRS and CDR2 YFSETQ. CDR3 coding DNA: TGCGCCAGCAGCTCCCGGGCGGGAGGGGCCTACAATGAGCAGTTCTTC. Its protein product is CASSSRAGGAYNEQFF.

This chain links TRBV5-1 with TRBJ1-1, with D unclear. Between the trimmed V and J ends, which lost 2 bases and 1 base, there was a span of 12 bases. Germline-derived CDR1 and CDR2 are SGHRS and YFSETQ. The CDR3 spans 15 residues. The CDR3 sequence is CASSLTGRQNTEAFF. CDR3 in DNA: TGCGCCAGCAGCTTAACCGGGAGACAGAACACTGAAGCTTTCTTT.

The genes are TRBV7-9 and TRBJ2-5; 7 bases line up with TRBD2. The CDR3 totals 15 residues. Germline CDR1 reads SEHNR; CDR2 reads FQNEAQ (reference sequence). V lost 5 bases, J lost 1 base, and 7 bases stayed unmatched. DNA of the CDR3: TGTGCCAGCAGCCCGGGCCTAGCGGTCCAAGAGACCCAGTACTTC. Translation gives CASSPGLAVQETQYF.

The chain has TRBV12-5 and TRBJ2-2, with 8 bases fitting TRBD1. V shed 1 base, J shed 6 bases, and the junction held 10 bases outside the gene matches. CDR1 and CDR2 (germline): LGHNT, FRNRAP. This CDR3 has 17 amino acids. The DNA for the CDR3 is TGTGCTAGTGGTTTGGCCCGAGGACAGGGCGACGCCGGGGAGCTGTTTTTT. It yields the protein CASGLARGQGDAGELFF.

This clone occurred a few times. This CDR3 is CASSFRGGSNEQYF. For the CDR3, the DNA is TGTGCCAGCAGTTTCCGGGGGGGTTCGAACGAGCAGTACTTC. The V call is TRBV27, the J call TRBJ2-7; 8 bases match TRBD2. The CDR3 has 14 residues. The germline gives CDR1 MNHEY, CDR2 SMNVEV (reference sequence). The junction had 6 bases not matched to a gene; V was cut back by 3 bases and J by 5 bases.

This clone was observed a handful of times. The J gene is TRBJ2-7, the V gene TRBV10-3; maybe TRBD1 (6 bases). The CDR3 runs 16 residues. Trimming removed 0 bases from V and 3 bases from J, with 15 bases in between. From germline, CDR1 is ENHRY and CDR2 SYGVKD. CDR3 coding DNA: TGTGCCATCAGTGAGTCGCTGTCGGTGGACAGCTACGAGCAGTACTTC. Its protein is CAISESLSVDSYEQYF.

V usage is TRBV27 and J usage is TRBJ2-1, with 11 bases that match TRBD2. This CDR3 has 19 residues. The germline V gene has CDR1 MNHEY and CDR2 SMNVEV (reference sequence). Trimming removed 1 base from V and 3 bases from J; junction bases left unmatched: 11. DNA for the CDR3: TGTGCCAGCAGTTTATTTGGACTAGCGGGTCATAACGGCTACAATGAGCAGTTCTTC. Protein sequence: CASSLFGLAGHNGYNEQFF.

The chain carries TRBV5-1 and TRBJ1-5; D gene ambiguous. The CDR3 is made up of 13 amino acids. The V and J ends lost 0 bases and 2 bases respectively, with 3 bases between them. The V gene's germline CDR1 is SGHRS and CDR2 YFSETQ. CDR3 sequence reads: CASSLAGNQPQHF. CDR3 DNA sequence: TGCGCCAGCAGCTTGGCGGGCAATCAGCCCCAGCATTTT.

The chain couples TRBV10-2 to TRBJ2-5; D may be TRBD2 (8 bases). Germline values: CDR1 WSHSY, CDR2 SAAADI. This CDR3 spans 14 amino acids. CDR3 sequence reads: CALGKGAGAGEQYF. The CDR3 nucleotides read TGCGCACTTGGGAAGGGGGCGGGAGCGGGGGAGCAGTACTTC.

V gene TRBV5-1 combines with J gene TRBJ1-1; D gene ambiguous. The germline gives CDR1 SGHRS, CDR2 YFSETQ. The CDR3 contains 15 residues. V lost 4 bases, J lost 0 bases, and 13 bases lay in between. The CDR3 DNA is TGCGCCAGCAGCCCTGGGAGGGCGATGAACACTGAAGCTTTCTTT. It translates to CASSPGRAMNTEAFF.

The J gene is TRBJ2-1, the V gene TRBV5-1, with a weak D call TRBD2 (5 bases). The CDR3 contains 15 residues. The V gene's germline CDR1 is SGHRS and CDR2 YFSETQ. The ends were cut back, 6 bases at V and 6 bases at J, with 19 bases in the middle. The CDR3 is CASTSREKRTNEQFF. The CDR3 region has the DNA TGCGCCAGCACCTCCCGGGAAAAGCGGACCAATGAGCAGTTCTTC.

V gene TRBV5-1 combines with J gene TRBJ2-6, with D unresolved. The germline V and J ends were trimmed by 3 bases and 3 bases, with 10 bases remaining between them. CDR3 length: 15 residues. Germline lookup yields CDR1 SGHRS and CDR2 YFSETQ. Written as DNA, the CDR3 is TGCGCCAGCAGCTCCACGCCAGGTGGGGCCAACGTCCTGACTTTC. It specifies CASSSTPGGANVLTF.